A single sample is the source of the 3 T cell receptor beta chains below, sequenced in a study of vaccination effects on CD4 cells after COVID-19. ViraFEST expansion of antigen-specific CD4+ T cells with viral peptide pools preceded sequencing. Once cultured for under 11 days, the cells underwent separation to obtain CD4+ T cells. The antigens of these receptors remain unknown. Profiling relied on immunoSEQ multiplex PCR, and the TCRdb table lists in-frame clones only, not all of them. This sample has 30,000 to 35,000 clones, with around 70% found just once. The sample was CD4+ T cells from PBMCs cultured with HCoV-229E spike peptides, taken before COVID-19 vaccination. The receptor source for this set is a human donor who received a COVID-19 vaccine.

CDR3 nucleotides: TGTGCCAGCAGTCCCCCTAGGGGTGTGTACAATGAGCAGTTCTTC. Translation: CASSPPRGVYNEQFF. This rearrangement joins TRBV25-1 to TRBJ2-1; D is perhaps TRBD1 (5 bases). The CDR3 is made up of 15 amino acids. Per germline, CDR1 MGHDK and CDR2 SYGVNS. The germline V and J ends were trimmed by 5 bases and 4 bases, with 15 bases remaining between them.

This clone was recorded a few times. This chain connects TRBV5-6 to TRBJ1-5; D remains ambiguous. This CDR3 is built from 14 residues. The V end lost 0 bases, the J end lost 2 bases, and 6 bases lay between the germline ends. Germline V lookup: CDR1 SGHDT, CDR2 YYEEEE. Here the CDR3 reads CASSLAARNQPQHF. As DNA, the CDR3 is TGTGCCAGCAGCTTGGCGGCCCGCAATCAGCCCCAGCATTTT.

This clone was picked up one time. The rearrangement joins TRBV6-5 to TRBJ1-3, with 7 bases fitting TRBD1. V was clipped by 2 bases and J by 4 bases; unmatched bases: 2. There are 14 residues in the CDR3. In germline, CDR1 is MNHEY, CDR2 SVGAGI. The DNA for the CDR3 is TGTGCCAGCAGTTACGGGGACAGAGGAAACACCATATATTTT. Its protein product is CASSYGDRGNTIYF.